Following are 3 T cell receptor beta chains from one sample sequenced in a study of blood T cell repertoires in COVID-19 (dated by TCRdb to about 2020). Libraries were constructed by the immunoSEQ multiplex PCR assay. The table was pulled from immuneACCESS by TCRdb, which kept in-frame rearrangements only. Such tables lose some clones; where checked, under half of the loss comes from unresolved V genes, and the rest has no known cause. Within this sample are about 180,000 clones, with roughly 81% of them counted one time only. The ten largest make up about 11% of the sample. The sequencing input was peripheral blood. These receptors all stem from a woman older than 75 with COVID-19, enrolled during active disease.

This clone was seen only a few times. The gene calls are TRBV12-3 or TRBV12-4 and TRBJ2-3, with D perhaps TRBD1 (6 bases). This CDR3 is built from 12 residues. The V end lost 6 bases, the J end lost 4 bases, and 8 bases lay between the germline ends. The CDR3 is CASRGHPDTQYF. CDR3 in DNA: TGTGCCAGCAGGGGACATCCAGATACGCAGTATTTT.

The CDR3 nucleotides read TGTGCCAGCAGCAAAGGGACAGGGGTGAACACTGAAGCTTTCTTT. Translation gives CASSKGTGVNTEAFF. This rearrangement joins TRBV21-1 to TRBJ1-1; the table's D call, TRBD1, was not checked against the DNA. TRBV21-1 is a pseudogene locus. The CDR3 runs to 15 residues.

The chain employs TRBV2 and TRBJ2-1; maybe TRBD2 (6 bases). CDR3 length: 15 residues. Germline CDR1 SNHLY, CDR2 FYNNEI. Trimming took 4 bases from V and 3 from J, leaving 13 bases between them. CDR3 sequence (DNA): TGTGCCAGCAGTGTATCGGGGGTTCTCTACAATGAGCAGTTCTTC. This codes for CASSVSGVLYNEQFF.